This T cell receptor (beta chain) was sequenced during a study of blood T cells in healthy people across ages. Notes on the study in general: Older age went with lower TCR beta diversity per million T cells, in a roughly linear way.

This CDR3 comprises 13 residues. V trimming: 5 bases; J trimming: 4 bases; junction bases outside the gene matches: 7. Germline V CDR1 and CDR2: DFQATT, SNEGSKA (reference sequence). Worth noting for this clonotype: Its antigen is unknown.

Through a sample-barcoded 5' primer and a J-beta primer mix, a second PCR was run for roughly 7 to 11 cycles. A single record per CDR3 protein comes from TCRdb applying MiXCR to the 5' RACE reads. This sample has 650,000 to 700,000 distinct CDR3 sequences, with over 40% found just once. The sequencing input was blood. The sequence derives from a woman aged 80 or over in good health. The rearrangement uses TRBV20-1 and TRBJ1-2, with 7 bases lining up with TRBD1. The CDR3: CSAWDSGSYGYTF. The CDR3 DNA follows: TGCAGTGCTTGGGACAGCGGGTCCTATGGCTACACCTTC.